This TCR beta chain was sequenced during a study of T cell responses to AZD1222 COVID-19 vaccine (dated by TCRdb to the early 2020s). About the study as a whole: A total of approximately 250 trial participants underwent TCR sequencing, of whom about 200 had received two doses of AZD1222 and around 26 had received two doses of the MenACWY control vaccine. Enrollment into the trials was organized by age into subgroups of 18-55, 56-69 and 70-plus years, and those subgroups contained roughly 140, 27 and 60 TCR-sequenced participants, respectively.

Broader findings and caveats from the paper: Vaccine-associated CD4 TCRs spanned the whole spike protein, with dominant responses in regions 160-218 and 743-854. In the small 56-69-year group, the increase in depth fell short of significance, most likely because of low power. Most participants were white British and females outnumbered males, and the authors suggested that clonal diversity may have been underestimated. Spike-specific TCR breadth and depth rose significantly after two AZD1222 doses compared with day 0 and with MenACWY recipients. Conclusions about previously exposed vaccinees were limited because only six AZD1222 recipients were SARS-CoV-2 seropositive at baseline. Nearly half of unique spike-specific TCRs reportedly recognized epitopes outside regions mutated in the B.1.351 and B.1.1.7 variants. Because no day 14 peak-response samples were available, the repertoires could be characterized only after the peak T cell response.

For this clone: Which antigen it targets is not known. No much larger clonotype is one base removed from it; base qualities were not supplied.

The sample's time point label, in plain terms: about 28 days (+/-7) after the second vaccine dose. AZD1222 recipients whose second dose came at about 4 weeks and those whose second dose came at about 12 weeks were combined into one group, since spike-specific TCR depth and breadth did not differ between the two schedules. Samples from vaccinated people were obtained from the UK trials COV001 and COV002, which included a single-blind randomized controlled phase 2/3 trial of AZD1222 (ChAdOx1 nCoV-19) in healthy adults. For TCRbeta chain sequencing, PBMC samples were collected from trial participants at day 0 and at day 28 after the second dose. The CDR3 regions of human TCRbeta chains were analyzed by immunosequencing. On the authors' methods: TCRs in the repertoires were compared against a reference library of SARS-CoV-2-specific TCRs that had been generated with the MIRA antigen-specificity platform. Breadth was defined as the fraction of unique TCRs that were SARS-CoV-2-associated, and depth was defined as the fraction of total T cells that were SARS-CoV-2-associated. Using the MIRA data, every spike-specific TCR was mapped to the spike region that the TCR reacted to and assigned to either a CD4 or a CD8 class. Log10-transformed breadth and depth values were compared by one-way ANOVA with Sidak's multiple comparisons tests. This is the immuneACCESS table as TCRdb keeps it, with only in-frame sequences that have V and J called. A part of the clones is gone; compared with another copy, unresolved V genes explain less than half, and the rest is unexplained. V and J calls and clone size follow that table, whereas D and trimming were derived from the DNA. The sample table shows about 35,000 clones, and just over 85% are seen once. Jointly, the top ten make up about 10% of the sample.

The sample in question was peripheral blood, obtained 28 days after the second AZD1222 dose. The receptor comes from an adult who received the AZD1222 COVID-19 vaccine.

CDR3 sequence: CASSRGSGGAYNEQFF. In nucleotide form, the sequence is TGTGCCAGTAGTAGGGGGTCTGGCGGGGCTTACAATGAGCAGTTCTTC. The chain employs TRBV19 and TRBJ2-1; the D region possibly corresponds to TRBD2 (6 bases align). Between the V and J ends, shortened by 4 bases and 4 bases respectively, the junction contains 17 bases. The CDR3, from cysteine to phenylalanine, totals 16 residues. Only CDR3 DNA remains: 48 bases, in frame from the first base. The germline V gene (reference sequence) specifies LNHDA as CDR1 and SQIVND as CDR2.